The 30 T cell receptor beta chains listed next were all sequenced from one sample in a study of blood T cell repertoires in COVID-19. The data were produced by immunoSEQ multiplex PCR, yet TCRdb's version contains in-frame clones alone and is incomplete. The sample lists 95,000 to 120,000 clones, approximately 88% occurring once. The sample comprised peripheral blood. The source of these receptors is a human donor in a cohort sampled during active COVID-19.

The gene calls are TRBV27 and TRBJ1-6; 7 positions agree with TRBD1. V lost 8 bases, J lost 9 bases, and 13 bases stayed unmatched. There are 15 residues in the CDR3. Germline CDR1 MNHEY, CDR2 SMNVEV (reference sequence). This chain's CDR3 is CASQARQGMGSPLHF. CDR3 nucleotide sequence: TGTGCCAGCCAAGCTCGACAGGGTATGGGTTCACCCCTCCACTTT.

The CDR3 region is CASSFAGGAEKLFF. CDR3 in DNA: TGCGCCAGCAGCTTTGCGGGGGGCGCGGAAAAACTGTTTTTT. The chain employs TRBV5-1 and TRBJ1-4; D is perhaps TRBD1 (6 bases). The V end was cut by 2 bases, the J end by 8 bases, with 13 bases between. Germline V gene lookup returns CDR1 SGHRS and CDR2 YFSETQ. CDR3 length: 14 amino acids.

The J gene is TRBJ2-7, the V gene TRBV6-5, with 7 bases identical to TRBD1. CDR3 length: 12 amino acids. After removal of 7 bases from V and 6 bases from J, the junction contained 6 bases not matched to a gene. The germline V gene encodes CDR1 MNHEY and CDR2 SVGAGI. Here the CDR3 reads CASTGQSAEQYF. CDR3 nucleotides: TGTGCCAGCACGGGACAGTCGGCCGAGCAGTACTTC.

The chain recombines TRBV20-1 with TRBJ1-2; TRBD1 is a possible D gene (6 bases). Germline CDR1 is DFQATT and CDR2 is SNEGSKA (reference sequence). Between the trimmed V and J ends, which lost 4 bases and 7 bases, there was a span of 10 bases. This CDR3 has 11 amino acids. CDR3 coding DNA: TGCAGTGCTACCACACAGGGTGGCTACACCTTC. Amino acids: CSATTQGGYTF.

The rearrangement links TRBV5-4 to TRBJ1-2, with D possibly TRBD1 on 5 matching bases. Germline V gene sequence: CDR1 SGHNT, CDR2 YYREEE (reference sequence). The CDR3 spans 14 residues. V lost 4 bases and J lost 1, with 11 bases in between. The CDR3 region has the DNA TGTGCCAGCAGCCGCCCCAGGGATAACTATGGCTACACCTTC. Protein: CASSRPRDNYGYTF.

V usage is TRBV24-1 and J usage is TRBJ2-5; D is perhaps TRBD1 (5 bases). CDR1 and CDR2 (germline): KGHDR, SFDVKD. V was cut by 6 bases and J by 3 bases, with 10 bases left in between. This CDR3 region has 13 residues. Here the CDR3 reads CATSIGAEETQYF. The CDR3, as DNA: TGTGCCACCAGTATAGGGGCGGAAGAGACCCAGTACTTC.

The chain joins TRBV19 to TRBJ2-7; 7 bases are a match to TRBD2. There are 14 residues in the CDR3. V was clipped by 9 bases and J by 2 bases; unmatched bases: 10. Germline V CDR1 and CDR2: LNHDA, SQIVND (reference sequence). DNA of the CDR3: TGTGCCAGCGGGTCGTCGGGGGGTACCTACGAGCAGTACTTC. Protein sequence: CASGSSGGTYEQYF.

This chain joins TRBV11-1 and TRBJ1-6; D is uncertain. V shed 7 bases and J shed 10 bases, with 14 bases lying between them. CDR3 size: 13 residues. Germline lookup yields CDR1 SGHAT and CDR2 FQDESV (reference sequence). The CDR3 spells CASTGDADSPLHF. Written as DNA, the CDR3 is TGTGCCAGCACTGGAGACGCAGACTCACCCCTCCACTTT.

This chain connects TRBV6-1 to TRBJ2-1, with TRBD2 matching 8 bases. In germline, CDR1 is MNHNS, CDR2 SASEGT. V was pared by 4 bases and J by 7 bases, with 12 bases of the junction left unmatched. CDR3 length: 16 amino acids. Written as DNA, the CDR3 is TGTGCCAGCAGTGTAACCAGGCGGGGGGCGGGGAATGAGCAGTTCTTC. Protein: CASSVTRRGAGNEQFF.

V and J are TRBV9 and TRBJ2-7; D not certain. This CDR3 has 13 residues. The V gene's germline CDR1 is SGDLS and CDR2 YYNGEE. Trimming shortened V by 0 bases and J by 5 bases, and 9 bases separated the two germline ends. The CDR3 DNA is TGTGCCAGCAGCGTAGGCGGAATAGACGAGCAGTACTTC. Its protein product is CASSVGGIDEQYF.

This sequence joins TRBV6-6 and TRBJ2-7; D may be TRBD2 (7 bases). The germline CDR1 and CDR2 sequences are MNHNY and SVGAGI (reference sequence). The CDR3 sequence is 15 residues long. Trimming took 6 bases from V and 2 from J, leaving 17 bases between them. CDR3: CASSTAGALTYEQYF. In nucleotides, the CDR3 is TGTGCCAGCAGCACCGCGGGGGCCCTTACCTACGAGCAGTACTTC.

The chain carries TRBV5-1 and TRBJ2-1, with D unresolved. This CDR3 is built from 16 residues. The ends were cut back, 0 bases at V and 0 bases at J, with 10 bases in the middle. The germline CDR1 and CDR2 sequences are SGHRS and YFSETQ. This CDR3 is CASSLALDTSYNEQFF. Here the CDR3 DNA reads TGCGCCAGCAGCTTGGCCTTAGATACCTCCTACAATGAGCAGTTCTTC.

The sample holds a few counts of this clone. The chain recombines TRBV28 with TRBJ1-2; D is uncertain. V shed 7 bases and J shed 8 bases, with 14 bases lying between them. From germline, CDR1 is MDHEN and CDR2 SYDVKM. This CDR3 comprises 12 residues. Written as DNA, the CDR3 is TGTGCCAGCAACCCGGGAATATGGGGCTACACCTTC. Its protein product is CASNPGIWGYTF.

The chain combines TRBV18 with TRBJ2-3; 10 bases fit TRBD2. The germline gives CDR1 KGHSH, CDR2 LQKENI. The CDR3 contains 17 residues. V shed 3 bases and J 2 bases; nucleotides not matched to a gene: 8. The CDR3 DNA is TGTGCCAGCTCACCCCAGGTAGCGGGGGGACCCACAGATACGCAGTATTTT. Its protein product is CASSPQVAGGPTDTQYF.

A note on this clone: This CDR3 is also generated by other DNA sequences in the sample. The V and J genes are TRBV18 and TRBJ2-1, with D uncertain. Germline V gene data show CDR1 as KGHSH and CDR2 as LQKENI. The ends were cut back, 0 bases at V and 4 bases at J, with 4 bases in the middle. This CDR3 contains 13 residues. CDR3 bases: TGTGCCAGCTCACCACCCGGTTACAATGAGCAGTTCTTC. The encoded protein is CASSPPGYNEQFF.

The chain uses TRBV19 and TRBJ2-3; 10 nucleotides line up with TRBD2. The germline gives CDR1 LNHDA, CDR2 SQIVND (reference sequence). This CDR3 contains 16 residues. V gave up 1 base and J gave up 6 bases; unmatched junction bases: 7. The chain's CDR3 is CASSIGASGREDTQYF. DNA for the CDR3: TGTGCCAGTAGTATAGGGGCTAGCGGGAGAGAGGATACGCAGTATTTT.

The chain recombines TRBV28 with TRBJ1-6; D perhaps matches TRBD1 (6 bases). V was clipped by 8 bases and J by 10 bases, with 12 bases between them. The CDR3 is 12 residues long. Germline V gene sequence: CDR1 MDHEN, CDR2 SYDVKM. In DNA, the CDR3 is TGTGCCAGCCGATATCAGGGGTCACCCCTCCACTTT. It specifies CASRYQGSPLHF.

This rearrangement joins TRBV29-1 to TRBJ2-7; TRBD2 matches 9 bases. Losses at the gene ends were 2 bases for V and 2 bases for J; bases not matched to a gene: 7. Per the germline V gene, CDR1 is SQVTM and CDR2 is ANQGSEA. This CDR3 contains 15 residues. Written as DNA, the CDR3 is TGCAGCGTTGAACGGGTAGCGGGAGACCCCTACGAGCAGTACTTC. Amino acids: CSVERVAGDPYEQYF.

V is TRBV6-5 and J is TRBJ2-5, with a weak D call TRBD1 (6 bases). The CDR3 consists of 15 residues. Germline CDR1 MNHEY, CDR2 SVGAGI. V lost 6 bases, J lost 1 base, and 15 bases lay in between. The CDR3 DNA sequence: TGTGCCAGCAGGATACTCCAGGGGTCCCAAGAGACCCAGTACTTC. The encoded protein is CASRILQGSQETQYF.

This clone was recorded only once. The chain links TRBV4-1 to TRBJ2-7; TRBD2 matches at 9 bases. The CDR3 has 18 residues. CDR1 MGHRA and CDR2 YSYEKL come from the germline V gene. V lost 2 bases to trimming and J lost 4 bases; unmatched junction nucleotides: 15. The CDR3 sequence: CASSQIQGSQRGAYEQYF. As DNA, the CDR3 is TGCGCCAGCAGCCAAATCCAAGGGTCCCAGCGGGGGGCTTACGAGCAGTACTTC.

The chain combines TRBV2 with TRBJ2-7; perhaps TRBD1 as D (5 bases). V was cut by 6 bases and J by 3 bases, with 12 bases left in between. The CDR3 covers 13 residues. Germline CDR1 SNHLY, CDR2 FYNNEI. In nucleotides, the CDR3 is TGTGCCAGCAGCCAGGGCCGAGGCTACGAGCAGTACTTC. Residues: CASSQGRGYEQYF.

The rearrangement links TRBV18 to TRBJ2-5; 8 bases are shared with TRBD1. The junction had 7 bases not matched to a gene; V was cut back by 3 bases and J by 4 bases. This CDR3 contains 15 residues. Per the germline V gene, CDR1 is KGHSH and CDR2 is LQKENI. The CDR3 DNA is TGTGCCAGCTCACCGACTCAGGGGGCCCGAGAGACCCAGTACTTC. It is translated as CASSPTQGARETQYF.

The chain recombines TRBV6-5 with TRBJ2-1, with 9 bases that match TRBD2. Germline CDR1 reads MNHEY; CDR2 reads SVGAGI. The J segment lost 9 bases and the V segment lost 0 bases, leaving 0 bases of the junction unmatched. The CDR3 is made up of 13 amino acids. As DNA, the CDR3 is TGTGCCAGCAGTTACTCGGGACTAGCTGAGCAGTTCTTC. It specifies CASSYSGLAEQFF.

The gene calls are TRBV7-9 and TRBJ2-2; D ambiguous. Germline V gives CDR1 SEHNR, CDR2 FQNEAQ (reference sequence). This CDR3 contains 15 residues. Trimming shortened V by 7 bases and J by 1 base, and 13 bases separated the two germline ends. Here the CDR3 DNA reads TGTGCCAGCACCCCCGGGTCTTTGAACACCGGGGAGCTGTTTTTT. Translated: CASTPGSLNTGELFF.

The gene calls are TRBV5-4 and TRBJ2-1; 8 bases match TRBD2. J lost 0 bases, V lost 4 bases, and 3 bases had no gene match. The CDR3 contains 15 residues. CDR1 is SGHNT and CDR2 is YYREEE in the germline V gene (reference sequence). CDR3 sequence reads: CASSPAGVSYNEQFF. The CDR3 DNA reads TGTGCCAGCAGCCCAGCGGGAGTCTCCTACAATGAGCAGTTCTTC.

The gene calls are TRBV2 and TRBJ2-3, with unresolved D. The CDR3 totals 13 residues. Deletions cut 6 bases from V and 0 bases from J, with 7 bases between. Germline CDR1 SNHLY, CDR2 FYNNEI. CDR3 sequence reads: CASSPISTDTQYF. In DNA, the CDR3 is TGTGCCAGCAGCCCTATAAGCACAGATACGCAGTATTTT.

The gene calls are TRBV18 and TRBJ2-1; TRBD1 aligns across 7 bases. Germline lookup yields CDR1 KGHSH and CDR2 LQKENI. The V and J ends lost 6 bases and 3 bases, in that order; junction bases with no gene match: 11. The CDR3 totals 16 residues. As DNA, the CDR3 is TGTGCCAGCTCCCACCTACGGGACAGAAACTACAATGAGCAGTTCTTC. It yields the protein CASSHLRDRNYNEQFF.

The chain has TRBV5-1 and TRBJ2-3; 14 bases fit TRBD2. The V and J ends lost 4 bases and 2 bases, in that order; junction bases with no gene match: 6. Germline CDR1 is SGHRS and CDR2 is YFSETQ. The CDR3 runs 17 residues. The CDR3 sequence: CASSPRGLAGDTDTQYF. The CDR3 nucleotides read TGCGCCAGCAGCCCCAGGGGACTAGCGGGGGACACAGATACGCAGTATTTT.

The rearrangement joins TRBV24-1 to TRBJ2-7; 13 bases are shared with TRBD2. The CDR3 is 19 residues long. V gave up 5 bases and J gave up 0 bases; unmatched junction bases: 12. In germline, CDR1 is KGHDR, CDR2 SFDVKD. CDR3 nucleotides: TGTGCCACCAGTGCCGCCTCCGGGACTAGCGGGGATAGCTCCTACGAGCAGTACTTC. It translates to CATSAASGTSGDSSYEQYF.

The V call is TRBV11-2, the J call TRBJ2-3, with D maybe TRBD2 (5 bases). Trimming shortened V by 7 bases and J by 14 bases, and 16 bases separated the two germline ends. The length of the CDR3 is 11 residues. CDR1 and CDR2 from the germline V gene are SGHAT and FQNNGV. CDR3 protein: CASIRAGSAYF. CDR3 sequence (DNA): TGTGCCAGCATCCGGGCGGGCTCCGCGTATTTT.